Reported below is one T cell receptor (beta chain). Its antigen is not known. Libraries of TCR beta came from quantitative 5'-RACE with molecular barcodes. TCRdb redid the calling of the 5' RACE reads with MiXCR, one entry per CDR3 protein. The sample contains 750,000 to 850,000 distinct CDR3 sequences, 10% to 15% of which appear only once. These data are taken from a study of CD8 T cells in ankylosing spondylitis. Study findings and constraints: What appeared characteristic of ankylosing spondylitis blood was a TCR beta motif of under 10 highly homologous variants. Enrichment of disease-linked clones was reportedly significant in matched ankylosing spondylitis synovial fluid.

V was clipped by 4 bases and J by 9 bases, with 16 bases between them. This CDR3 has 14 residues. The germline V gene has CDR1 SGHAT and CDR2 FQNNGV. The source of this sequence is a male donor with ankylosing spondylitis. The rearrangement uses TRBV11-2 and TRBJ1-5, with D possibly being TRBD1 (6 bases). Sequenced: blood, either unsorted or a sorted T cell fraction (not recorded which). The CDR3 region has the DNA TGTGCCAGCAGCTACCTACAGGGTAAGGGGCCCCAGCATTTT. This sequence encodes CASSYLQGKGPQHF. The full variable domain, completed using reference TRBV11-2 and TRBJ1-5, is EAGVAQSPRYKIIEKRQSVAFWCNPISGHATLYWYQQILGQGPKLLIQFQNNGVVDDSQLPKDRFSAERLKGVDSTLKIQPAKLEDSAVYLCASSYLQGKGPQHFGDGTRLSIL.